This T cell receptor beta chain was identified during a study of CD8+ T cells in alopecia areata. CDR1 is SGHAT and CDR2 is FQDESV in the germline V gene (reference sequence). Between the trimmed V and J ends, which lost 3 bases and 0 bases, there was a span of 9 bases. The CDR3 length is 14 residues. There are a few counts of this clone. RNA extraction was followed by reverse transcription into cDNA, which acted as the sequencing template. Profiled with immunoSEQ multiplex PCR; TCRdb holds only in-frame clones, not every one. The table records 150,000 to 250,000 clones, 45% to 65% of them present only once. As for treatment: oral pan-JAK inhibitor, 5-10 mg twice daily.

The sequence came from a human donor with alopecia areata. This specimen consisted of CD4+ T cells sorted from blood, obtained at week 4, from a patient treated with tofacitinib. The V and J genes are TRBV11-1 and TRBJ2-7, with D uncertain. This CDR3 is CASSFYGSSYEQYF. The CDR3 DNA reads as TGTGCCAGCAGCTTTTACGGCAGCTCCTACGAGCAGTACTTC.